A selection of T cell receptor beta chains follows, all from one sample in a study of blood T cells in healthy people across ages. TCRdb re-called the 5' RACE reads through MiXCR, storing one row per CDR3 protein. The profile covers approximately 1.5 million distinct CDR3 sequences, with around 40% appearing a single time and about 4% taken by the ten largest. The sequenced sample consisted of blood. Receptors originate from a woman aged 18-35 years in good health. The CDR3 runs from the conserved cysteine through the conserved F or W. Each record gives: J gene, D gene, V gene, clone size, CDR3 protein, CDR3 DNA. A D gene is named only where the DNA matches it firmly. Some rows have no size entry. The others give once, few or many, or a class for an expanded clone.

>TRBJ1-5|-|TRBV6-1|many
CASSEVGGGNQPQHF
TGTGCCAGCAGTGAAGTTGGAGGGGGCAATCAGCCCCAGCATTTT
>TRBJ1-5|-|TRBV12-3/TRBV12-4|few
CASSFSRDSQPQHF
TGTGCCAGCAGTTTTTCGAGGGACTCTCAGCCCCAGCATTTT
>TRBJ2-5|-|TRBV21-1|-
CASSKVCLDGPGPQETQYF
TGTGCCAGCAGCAAAGTTTGTCTTGACGGTCCGGGACCCCAAGAGACCCAGTACTTC
>TRBJ2-3|TRBD2|TRBV20-1|-
CSARVAGGGPDTQYF
TGCAGTGCTAGAGTGGCGGGGGGAGGCCCAGATACGCAGTATTTT
>TRBJ2-6|-|TRBV20-1|few
CSARVTPGANVLTF
TGCAGTGCTAGAGTAACACCTGGGGCCAACGTCCTGACTTTC
>TRBJ2-7|-|TRBV20-1|many
CSARDRDTSSYEQYF
TGCAGTGCTAGAGATAGGGACACAAGCTCCTACGAGCAGTACTTC
>TRBJ2-4|TRBD1|TRBV29-1|few
CSVAGGQNIQYF
TGCAGCGTAGCAGGGGGCCAAAACATTCAGTACTTC
>TRBJ2-2|-|TRBV29-1|-
CSVVVSDSNTGELFF
TGCAGCGTTGTGGTCTCGGACAGCAACACCGGGGAGCTGTTTTTT
>TRBJ2-1|-|TRBV19|-
CASSASNKYNEQFF
TGTGCCAGTAGTGCTAGCAACAAATACAATGAGCAGTTCTTC
>TRBJ2-5|-|TRBV7-2|-
CASSTEQIQETQYF
TGTGCCAGCAGCACGGAACAGATACAAGAGACCCAGTACTTC
>TRBJ2-5|-|TRBV12-3/TRBV12-4|-
CASSSPLGVELETQYF
TGTGCCAGCAGCTCCCCCCTTGGGGTCGAGCTGGAGACCCAGTACTTC
>TRBJ2-1|-|TRBV12-3/TRBV12-4|many
CASSVNRWNEQFF
TGTGCCAGCAGTGTGAACAGGTGGAATGAGCAGTTCTTC
>TRBJ2-7|-|TRBV6-2/TRBV6-3|-
CASTLQGGTYEQYF
TGTGCCAGCACCCTACAGGGAGGAACCTACGAGCAGTACTTC
>TRBJ1-4|-|TRBV3-1|few
CASSRNRATNEKLFF
TGTGCCAGCAGCCGCAACAGGGCAACTAATGAAAAACTGTTTTTT
>TRBJ2-3|-|TRBV4-1|-
CASSQGAFYDTQYF
TGCGCCAGCAGCCAAGGTGCTTTCTACGATACGCAGTATTTT
>TRBJ1-1|TRBD1|TRBV5-1|-
CASKRGQNAEAFF
TGCGCCAGCAAACGGGGACAGAATGCTGAAGCTTTCTTT
>TRBJ1-1|TRBD1|TRBV7-9|-
CASSLLTGQGGTEAFF
TGTGCCAGCAGCTTATTAACTGGACAGGGCGGAACTGAAGCTTTCTTT
>TRBJ2-5|-|TRBV12-3/TRBV12-4|many
CASSFGPETQYF
TGTGCCAGCAGTTTTGGCCCAGAGACCCAGTACTTC
>TRBJ1-1|-|TRBV3-1|-
CASSQDESTEAFF
TGTGCCAGCAGCCAAGATGAGAGTACTGAAGCTTTCTTT
>TRBJ2-5|-|TRBV6-2/TRBV6-3|-
CASSSRTRNLFWEQYF
TGTGCCAGCAGCTCTCGTACACGAAACCTCTTCTGGGAGCAGTACTTC
>TRBJ1-2|-|TRBV7-2|few
CASSLEAVRTYYGYTF
TGTGCCAGCAGCTTAGAGGCCGTGAGAACGTACTATGGCTACACCTTC
>TRBJ2-7|-|TRBV7-6|few
CASSLAPTSEQYF
TGTGCCAGCAGCTTAGCCCCTACAAGCGAGCAGTACTTC
>TRBJ2-5|TRBD1|TRBV12-3/TRBV12-4|-
CASRPLTGGKETQYF
TGTGCCAGCAGGCCCTTGACAGGGGGGAAAGAGACCCAGTACTTC